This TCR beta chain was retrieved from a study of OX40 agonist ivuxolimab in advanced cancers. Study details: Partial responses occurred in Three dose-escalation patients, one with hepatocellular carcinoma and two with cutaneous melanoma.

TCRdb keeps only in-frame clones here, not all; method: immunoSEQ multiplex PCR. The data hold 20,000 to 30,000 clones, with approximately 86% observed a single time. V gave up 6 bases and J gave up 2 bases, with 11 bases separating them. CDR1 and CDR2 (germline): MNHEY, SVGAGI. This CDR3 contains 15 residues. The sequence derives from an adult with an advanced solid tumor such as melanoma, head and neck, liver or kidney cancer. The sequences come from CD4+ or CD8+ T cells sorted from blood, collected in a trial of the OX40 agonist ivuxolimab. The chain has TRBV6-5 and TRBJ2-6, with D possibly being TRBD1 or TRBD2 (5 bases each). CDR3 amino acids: CASRQGVPGANVLTF. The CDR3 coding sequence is TGTGCCAGCAGGCAGGGAGTCCCTGGGGCCAACGTCCTGACTTTC.